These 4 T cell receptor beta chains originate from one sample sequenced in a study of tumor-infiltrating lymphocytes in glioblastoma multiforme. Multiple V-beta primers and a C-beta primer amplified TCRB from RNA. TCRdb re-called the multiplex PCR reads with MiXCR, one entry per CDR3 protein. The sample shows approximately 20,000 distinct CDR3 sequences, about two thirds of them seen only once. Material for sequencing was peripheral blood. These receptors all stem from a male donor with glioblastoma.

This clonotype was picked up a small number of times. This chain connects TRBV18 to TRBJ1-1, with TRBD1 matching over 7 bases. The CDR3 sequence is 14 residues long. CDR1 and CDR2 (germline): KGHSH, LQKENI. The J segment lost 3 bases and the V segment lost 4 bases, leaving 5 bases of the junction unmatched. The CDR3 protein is CASSQGARDTEAFF. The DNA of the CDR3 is TGTGCCAGCTCACAGGGGGCGCGGGACACTGAAGCTTTCTTT.

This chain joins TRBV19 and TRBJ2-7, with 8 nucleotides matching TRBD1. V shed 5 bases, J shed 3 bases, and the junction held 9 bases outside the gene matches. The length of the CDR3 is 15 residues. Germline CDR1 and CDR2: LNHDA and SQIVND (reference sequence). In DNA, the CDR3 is TGTGCCAGTAGTCCCTCGACAGGGGACGACTACGAGCAGTACTTC. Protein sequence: CASSPSTGDDYEQYF.

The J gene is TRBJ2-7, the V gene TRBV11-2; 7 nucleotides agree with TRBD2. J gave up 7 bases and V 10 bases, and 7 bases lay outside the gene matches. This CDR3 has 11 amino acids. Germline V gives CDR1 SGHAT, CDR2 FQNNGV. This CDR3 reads CAIGGSGEQYF. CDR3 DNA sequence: TGTGCCATCGGGGGGTCTGGGGAGCAGTACTTC.

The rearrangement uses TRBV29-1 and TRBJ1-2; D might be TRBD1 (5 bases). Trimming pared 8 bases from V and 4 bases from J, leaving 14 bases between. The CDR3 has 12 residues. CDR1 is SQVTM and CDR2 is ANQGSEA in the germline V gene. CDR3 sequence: CSSGDGSYGYTF. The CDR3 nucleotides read TGCAGCTCGGGGGACGGCTCCTATGGCTACACCTTC. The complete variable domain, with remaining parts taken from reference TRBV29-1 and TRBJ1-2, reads SAVISQKPSRDICQRGTSLTIQCQVDSQVTMMFWYRQQPGQSLTLIATANQGSEATYESGFVIDKFPISRPNLTFSTLTVSNMSPEDSSIYLCSSGDGSYGYTFGSGTRLTVV.